This TCR beta chain was observed in a study of T cells in Graves' hyperthyroidism and ophthalmopathy. This CDR3 region has 14 residues. Trimming cost V 8 bases and J 0 bases; bases outside gene matches: 4. Germline V lookup: CDR1 MNHNS, CDR2 SASEGT. In its sample, this clonotype was seen once. What it binds is not known. Amplification targeted TCR beta CDR3 regions from RNA transcripts. An initial round of RT-PCR targeting the TCR CDR3 relied on the HTBI primer set. TCRdb re-derived calls from the multiplex PCR reads in MiXCR, one entry per CDR3 protein. The sample includes 660,000 or so distinct CDR3 sequences, over 40% of them seen just once. Clinicians diagnosed patients from clinical symptoms, serum thyroxine and TRAb, thyroid ultrasound and orbital computed tomography. General observations from the study: The authors' 13 V-J model separated ophthalmopathy from stable hyperthyroidism. Median prediction lead before ophthalmopathy onset was 6.5 months with the model. Most clonotypes expanded in the thyroid (above 0.001) were also present in blood.

The chain couples TRBV6-1 to TRBJ1-3, with TRBD1 identical over 7 bases. The TCR comes from an adult man with Graves' disease, either hyperthyroidism or ophthalmopathy (not recorded which). The sample taken for sequencing was peripheral blood or thyroid tissue (not recorded which). The CDR3 loop reads CASGDRASGNTIYF. The CDR3 coding sequence is TGTGCCAGCGGAGACAGGGCCTCTGGAAACACCATATATTTT.